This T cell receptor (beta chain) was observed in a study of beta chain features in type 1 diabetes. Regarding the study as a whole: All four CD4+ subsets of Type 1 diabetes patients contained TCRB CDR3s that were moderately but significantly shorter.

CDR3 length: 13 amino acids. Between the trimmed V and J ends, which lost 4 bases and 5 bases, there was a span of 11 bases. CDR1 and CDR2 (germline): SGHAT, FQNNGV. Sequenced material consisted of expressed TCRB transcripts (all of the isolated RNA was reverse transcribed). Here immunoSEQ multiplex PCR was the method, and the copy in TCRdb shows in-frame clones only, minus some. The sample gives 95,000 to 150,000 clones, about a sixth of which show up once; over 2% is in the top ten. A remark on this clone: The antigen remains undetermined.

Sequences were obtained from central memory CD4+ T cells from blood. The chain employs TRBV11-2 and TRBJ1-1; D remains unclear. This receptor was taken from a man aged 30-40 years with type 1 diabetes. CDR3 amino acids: CASSSPRQTEAFF. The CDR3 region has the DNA TGTGCCAGCAGCTCCCCCCGACAAACTGAAGCTTTCTTT.